The 8 T cell receptor beta chains given below trace back to one sample, sequenced in a study of siplizumab effects on memory and regulatory T cells. Here immunoSEQ multiplex PCR was the method, and the copy in TCRdb shows in-frame clones only, minus some. The data show approximately 50,000 clones, roughly 93% seen once. The sequenced sample consisted of CD8+ T cells sorted from blood. These receptors came from a human donor in good health.

This clone was recorded only once. The CDR3 reads CASSDGGAGKETQYF. DNA for the CDR3: TGTGCCAGCAGTGACGGGGGCGCGGGGAAAGAGACCCAGTACTTC. This sequence joins TRBV2 and TRBJ2-5; possibly TRBD1 or TRBD2 for D (6 bases each). V was pared by 3 bases and J by 3 bases, with 14 bases between. CDR1 and CDR2 from the germline V gene are SNHLY and FYNNEI. CDR3 length equals 15 residues.

The V and J genes are TRBV27 and TRBJ2-1; TRBD2 is a possible D gene (6 bases). The germline V gene has CDR1 MNHEY and CDR2 SMNVEV (reference sequence). The V gene lost 4 bases and the J gene lost 13 bases, with 14 bases spanning the gap. The CDR3 is made up of 12 amino acids. The CDR3 region has the DNA TGTGCCAGCAGTTCTCGGGAGCTCCGTCAGTTCTTC. It yields the protein CASSSRELRQFF.

CDR3: CASKVRGGNEKLFF. CDR3 nucleotides: TGTGCCAGCAAGGTCCGGGGGGGTAATGAAAAACTGTTTTTT. V and J are TRBV27 and TRBJ1-4, with D possibly TRBD1 on 5 matching bases. Between the trimmed V and J ends, which lost 7 bases and 4 bases, there was a span of 13 bases. Germline values: CDR1 MNHEY, CDR2 SMNVEV (reference sequence). The CDR3 has 14 amino acids.

The chain has TRBV28 and TRBJ2-3; maybe TRBD2 (5 bases). The germline CDR1 and CDR2 sequences are MDHEN and SYDVKM. The CDR3 has 14 amino acids. The V end was cut by 6 bases, the J end by 6 bases, with 16 bases between. CDR3 in amino acids: CASSPDGVSDTQYF. The CDR3 bases are TGTGCCAGCAGCCCCGACGGGGTATCGGATACGCAGTATTTT.

CDR3 residues: CASSLSPGRIDEKLFF. CDR3 in DNA: TGTGCCAGCAGCTTATCGCCCGGAAGGATTGATGAAAAACTGTTTTTT. The rearrangement links TRBV11-2 to TRBJ1-4; no firm D call. Trimming pared 2 bases from V and 6 bases from J, leaving 16 bases between. Germline-derived CDR1 and CDR2 are SGHAT and FQNNGV. The CDR3 covers 16 residues.

The chain employs TRBV9 and TRBJ2-1, with TRBD2 identical over 7 bases. CDR3 length equals 15 residues. Germline V gene lookup returns CDR1 SGDLS and CDR2 YYNGEE. J gave up 6 bases and V 1 base, and 7 bases lay outside the gene matches. CDR3 sequence: CASSVLGEGPNEQFF. Written as DNA, the CDR3 is TGTGCCAGCAGCGTATTGGGGGAGGGCCCCAATGAGCAGTTCTTC.

V usage is TRBV6-6 and J usage is TRBJ1-1; maybe TRBD1 (5 bases). The V end lost 0 bases, the J end lost 3 bases, and 14 bases lay between the germline ends. The germline gives CDR1 MNHNY, CDR2 SVGAGI (reference sequence). CDR3 length equals 16 residues. DNA for the CDR3: TGTGCCAGCAGTTACTCGAAAAGGGGCACGGACACTGAAGCTTTCTTT. It specifies CASSYSKRGTDTEAFF.

The chain is built from TRBV19 and TRBJ2-7; 9 nucleotides match TRBD1. The CDR3 contains 14 residues. The trim removed 4 bases at V and 5 bases at J, leaving 6 bases unmatched. Germline loops: CDR1 LNHDA, CDR2 SQIVND (reference sequence). The CDR3 sequence is CASSKGTGFNEQYF. CDR3 coding DNA: TGTGCCAGTAGTAAAGGGACAGGGTTTAACGAGCAGTACTTC. Full variable domain (rest looked up from reference TRBV19 and TRBJ2-7): DGGITQSPKYLFRKEGQNVTLSCEQNLNHDAMYWYRQDPGQGLRLIYYSQIVNDFQKGDIAEGYSVSREKKESFPLTVTSAQKNPTAFYLCASSKGTGFNEQYFGPGTRLTVT.